This TCR beta chain is from a study of identical twins. Concerning this clonotype: Its target is unknown.

Germline V gene data show CDR1 as DFQATT and CDR2 as SNEGSKA (reference sequence). The CDR3 sequence is 14 residues long. V was cut by 5 bases and J by 3 bases, with 17 bases left in between. Study results and caveats: Beta out-of-frame twin sharing showed a weaker excess. Memory repertoires showed no such pattern, whereas abundant cord blood beta clonotypes carried fewer insertions.

Template switching added a universal primer site, and cDNA bore unique molecular identifiers. TCRdb used MiXCR to reprocess the 5' RACE reads, holding one entry per CDR3 protein. In the table there are about 480,000 distinct CDR3 sequences, approximately 15% of which are singletons. The data were also submitted as part of a second study, on yellow fever vaccine responses in identical twins. This second report adds: Convergence reportedly seemed to mark part of the twins' vaccine T cell response, with personalization marking the rest.

The sequencing input was CD4+ T cells sorted from blood. The sequence derives from a young woman in good health. The chain has TRBV20-1 and TRBJ2-7; D ambiguous. CDR3 residues: CSASTGFLLYEQYF. The CDR3, as DNA: TGCAGTGCTTCTACCGGGTTCCTACTCTACGAGCAGTACTTC.